Presented here are 24 T cell receptor beta chains from one specimen sequenced in a study of blood T cell repertoires in COVID-19. Sequenced by immunoSEQ multiplex PCR; TCRdb stores in-frame clones only, minus some. The data contain just over 650,000 clones, about nine tenths of them singletons. Sequenced sample: peripheral blood. The origin of the receptors is a woman under 30 with acute or convalescent COVID-19.

The chain links TRBV7-2 to TRBJ2-1, with TRBD1 matching 10 bases. The CDR3 is 14 residues long. The trim removed 5 bases at V and 7 bases at J, leaving 5 bases unmatched. Per the germline V gene, CDR1 is SGHTA and CDR2 is FQGNSA. The CDR3 protein is CASSTGQGVNEQFF. The CDR3 DNA follows: TGTGCCAGCAGCACTGGACAGGGGGTGAATGAGCAGTTCTTC.

V and J are TRBV27 and TRBJ1-2; possible D gene TRBD1, 5 bases. Trimming removed 0 bases at V and 0 bases at J, with 8 bases between. CDR1 MNHEY and CDR2 SMNVEV come from the germline V gene (reference sequence). There are 15 residues in the CDR3. CDR3 coding DNA: TGTGCCAGCAGTTTATCGGGAGGGGCTAACTATGGCTACACCTTC. The encoded protein is CASSLSGGANYGYTF.

The rearrangement joins TRBV29-1 to TRBJ1-2, with 9 bases matching TRBD1. Per the germline V gene, CDR1 is SQVTM and CDR2 is ANQGSEA. V trimming: 4 bases; J trimming: 4 bases; junction bases outside the gene matches: 7. The CDR3 length is 14 residues. The CDR3 spells CSVVTGGDIYGYTF. As DNA, the CDR3 is TGCAGCGTTGTGACAGGGGGTGACATCTATGGCTACACCTTC.

The chain joins TRBV21-1 to TRBJ1-4; the table's D call TRBD1 went unverified against the DNA. TRBV21-1 is recorded as a pseudogene. This CDR3 is 14 amino acids long. The CDR3 bases are TGTGCCGCCCACCCGGTGGCAGGGGATGAAAAACTGTTTTTT. Protein: CAAHPVAGDEKLFF.

The rearrangement uses TRBV4-3 and TRBJ2-2; D possibly corresponds to TRBD2 (6 bases). The CDR3 is 16 amino acids. The ends were cut back, 0 bases at V and 3 bases at J, with 11 bases in the middle. From germline, CDR1 is LGHNA and CDR2 YSLEER. The CDR3: CASSQDLGGHTGELFF. CDR3 nucleotide sequence: TGCGCCAGCAGCCAAGATCTAGGAGGGCACACCGGGGAGCTGTTTTTT.

The CDR3 is CASGRLAGPRDTQYF. In nucleotides, the CDR3 is TGCGCCAGCGGACGACTAGCGGGCCCGCGAGATACGCAGTATTTT. This chain joins TRBV4-1 and TRBJ2-3; 10 nucleotides align to TRBD2. With V trimmed by 8 bases and J by 5 bases, 10 bases remained unmatched. The CDR3 has 15 amino acids. Germline assignment: CDR1 MGHRA and CDR2 YSYEKL.

This clone has only a few counts. The gene calls are TRBV9 and TRBJ1-4, with a possible D match to TRBD1 (5 bases). The V and J ends lost 3 bases and 2 bases respectively, with 8 bases between them. CDR1 and CDR2 (germline): SGDLS, YYNGEE. This CDR3 spans 14 amino acids. This CDR3 is CASSGAGTNEKLFF. Here the CDR3 DNA reads TGTGCCAGCAGCGGAGCAGGGACTAATGAAAAACTGTTTTTT.

This clone was counted only a few times. V is TRBV30 and J is TRBJ2-1; possible D gene TRBD2, 6 bases. Germline assignment: CDR1 GTSNPN and CDR2 SVGIG (reference sequence). The CDR3 totals 14 residues. Trimming cost V 5 bases and J 7 bases, with 18 bases left between them. The CDR3 sequence: CAWDVGLAGNEQFF. DNA for the CDR3: TGTGCCTGGGACGTCGGTCTCGCGGGGAATGAGCAGTTCTTC.

This clone was seen once. This rearrangement joins TRBV7-9 to TRBJ1-1; D remains ambiguous. Trimming pared 4 bases from V and 7 bases from J, leaving 10 bases between. The CDR3 covers 12 residues. Germline CDR1 reads SEHNR; CDR2 reads FQNEAQ (reference sequence). DNA of the CDR3: TGTGCCAGCAGCTCCCCGAGTGGTGAAGCTTTCTTT. This sequence encodes CASSSPSGEAFF.

The rearrangement joins TRBV19 to TRBJ2-7; the D gene is possibly TRBD1 (6 bases). The V end was cut by 5 bases, the J end by 3 bases, with 14 bases between. CDR1 and CDR2 (germline): LNHDA, SQIVND (reference sequence). The CDR3 totals 14 residues. CDR3 nucleotides: TGTGCCAGTAGTCTCAGGGGTAGATTCTACGAGCAGTACTTC. The encoded protein is CASSLRGRFYEQYF. Looking up the rest from reference TRBV19 and TRBJ2-7 gives the full variable domain: DGGITQSPKYLFRKEGQNVTLSCEQNLNHDAMYWYRQDPGQGLRLIYYSQIVNDFQKGDIAEGYSVSREKKESFPLTVTSAQKNPTAFYLCASSLRGRFYEQYFGPGTRLTVT.

The chain employs TRBV7-9 and TRBJ2-7; no clear D gene. The CDR3 sequence is 15 residues long. The V end was cut by 1 base, the J end by 3 bases, with 13 bases between. In germline, CDR1 is SEHNR, CDR2 FQNEAQ (reference sequence). CDR3 nucleotide sequence: TGTGCCAGCAGCTTAGGAGGAAGCGCCGTCTACGAGCAGTACTTC. Encoded protein: CASSLGGSAVYEQYF.

The rearrangement joins TRBV18 to TRBJ1-6; TRBD1 matches 7 bases. Germline lookup yields CDR1 KGHSH and CDR2 LQKENI. The CDR3 spans 14 residues. The ends lost 3 bases at V and 5 bases at J; junction bases unmatched: 1. CDR3 sequence reads: CASSPQGDNSPLHF. The CDR3 nucleotides are TGTGCCAGCTCACCTCAGGGGGATAATTCACCCCTCCACTTT.

The chain has TRBV6-1 and TRBJ1-2, with D perhaps matching TRBD1 (5 bases). V lost 1 base and J lost 8, with 17 bases in between. Per the germline V gene, CDR1 is MNHNS and CDR2 is SASEGT. The CDR3 covers 15 residues. For the CDR3, the DNA is TGTGCCAGCAGTGAAGGGACGGCAGGGTTAGAGGGCTACACCTTC. Amino acids: CASSEGTAGLEGYTF.

The chain couples TRBV19 to TRBJ2-7, with a tentative D call TRBD1 (6 bases). The CDR3 runs to 14 residues. CDR1 and CDR2 from the germline V gene are LNHDA and SQIVND (reference sequence). The ends were cut back, 2 bases at V and 6 bases at J, with 14 bases in the middle. The CDR3 loop reads CASSIRTVSGEQYF. CDR3 nucleotides: TGTGCCAGTAGTATACGGACAGTGAGTGGCGAGCAGTACTTC.

This sequence joins TRBV21-1 and TRBJ1-1. TRBV21-1 is reported as a pseudogene. This CDR3 contains 14 residues. CDR3 DNA: TGTGCCAGCAGCAACTTTCCGTTGAACACTGAAGCTTTCTTT. This translates into CASSNFPLNTEAFF.

The chain recombines TRBV19 with TRBJ2-1; TRBD1 might be the D (5 bases). The CDR3 length is 15 residues. With 3 bases removed from V and 4 bases from J, the gap between germline ends came to 13 bases. Germline V gene sequence: CDR1 LNHDA, CDR2 SQIVND (reference sequence). CDR3 coding DNA: TGTGCCAGTAGTATGCTGAGACAGTTTTACAATGAGCAGTTCTTC. Translation gives CASSMLRQFYNEQFF.

The V and J genes are TRBV6-4 and TRBJ1-5; 7 bases agree with TRBD1. Germline loops: CDR1 MRHNA, CDR2 SNTAGT. CDR3 length: 13 amino acids. With V trimmed by 3 bases and J by 5 bases, 1 base remained unmatched. The CDR3 DNA follows: TGTGCCAGCAGTGAACAGGGGCATCAGCCCCAGCATTTT. Encoded protein: CASSEQGHQPQHF.

This clone was counted only a few times. The rearrangement joins TRBV12-3 or TRBV12-4 to TRBJ2-2; unclear D gene. Trimming removed 10 bases from V and 8 bases from J, with 8 bases in between. There are 10 residues in the CDR3. The CDR3 region is CATSPGELFF. In nucleotides, the CDR3 is TGTGCCACTTCCCCTGGGGAGCTGTTTTTT.

The V call is TRBV7-2, the J call TRBJ1-5; maybe TRBD1 (5 bases). Germline lookup yields CDR1 SGHTA and CDR2 FQGNSA. V was shortened by 1 base and J by 6 bases, with 7 bases between the two germline ends. The CDR3 is 13 amino acids. In DNA form, the CDR3 reads TGTGCCAGCAGCTTAGGGGGGGTTCAGCCCCAGCATTTT. It is translated as CASSLGGVQPQHF.

This clone was observed once. The chain carries TRBV5-6 and TRBJ2-4; tentative D call: TRBD2 (5 bases). CDR3 length equals 13 residues. V was pared by 4 bases and J by 9 bases, with 14 bases between. Germline CDR1 reads SGHDT; CDR2 reads YYEEEE. DNA of the CDR3: TGTGCCAGCAGCCCCGACGGGGTACGCATTCAGTACTTC. This sequence encodes CASSPDGVRIQYF.

This clone was detected only once. The rearrangement uses TRBV19 and TRBJ2-2, with D uncertain. From germline, CDR1 is LNHDA and CDR2 SQIVND (reference sequence). Deletions cut 9 bases from V and 3 bases from J, with 14 bases between. CDR3 size: 14 residues. The CDR3 region has the DNA TGTGCCAGCAGACATCCGTCGGACACCGGGGAGCTGTTTTTT. Translating gives CASRHPSDTGELFF.

The chain links TRBV14 to TRBJ1-1, with D uncertain. CDR1 and CDR2 from the germline V gene are SGHDN and FVKESK. The length of the CDR3 is 15 residues. Trimming cost V 1 base and J 1 base, with 10 bases left between them. The CDR3 DNA follows: TGTGCCAGCAGCCAAGGGAGGAGGTGGAACACTGAAGCTTTCTTT. It yields the protein CASSQGRRWNTEAFF.

The V gene is TRBV18, the J gene TRBJ1-3; a weak D match, TRBD1 (6 bases). Trimming shortened V by 5 bases and J by 0 bases, and 14 bases separated the two germline ends. The CDR3 runs to 16 residues. The germline V gene encodes CDR1 KGHSH and CDR2 LQKENI. The CDR3 loop is CASSSDQGISGNTIYF. The CDR3 bases are TGTGCCAGCTCAAGCGATCAGGGGATCTCTGGAAACACCATATATTTT.

This clone has just a few counts. The chain employs TRBV7-9 and TRBJ1-1; 8 bases agree with TRBD1. The CDR3 spans 13 residues. From germline, CDR1 is SEHNR and CDR2 FQNEAQ (reference sequence). V trimming: 5 bases; J trimming: 4 bases; junction bases outside the gene matches: 3. CDR3 DNA sequence: TGTGCCAGCAGCAAAGACAGGGGCACTGAAGCTTTCTTT. Amino acids: CASSKDRGTEAFF.